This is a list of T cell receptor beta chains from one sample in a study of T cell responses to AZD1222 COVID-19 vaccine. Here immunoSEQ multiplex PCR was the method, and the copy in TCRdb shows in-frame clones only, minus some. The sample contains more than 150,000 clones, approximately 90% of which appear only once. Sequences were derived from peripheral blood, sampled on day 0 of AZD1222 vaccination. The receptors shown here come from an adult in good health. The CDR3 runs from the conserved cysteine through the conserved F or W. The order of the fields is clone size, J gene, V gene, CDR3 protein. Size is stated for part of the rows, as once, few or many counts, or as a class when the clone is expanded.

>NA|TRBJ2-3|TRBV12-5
CASGLSGGTTDTQYF
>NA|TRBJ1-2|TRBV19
CASGHDGGYGYTF
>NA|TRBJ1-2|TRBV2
CASTPGTYGYTF
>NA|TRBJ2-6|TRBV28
CASSLYYRGTGANVLTF
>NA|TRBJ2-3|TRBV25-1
CASLGNYRTDTQYF
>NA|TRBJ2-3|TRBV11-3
CASSFSRGADTQYF
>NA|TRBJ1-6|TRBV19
CASSIGRVGNSPLHF
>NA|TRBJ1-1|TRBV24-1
CATQRGPLSEAFF
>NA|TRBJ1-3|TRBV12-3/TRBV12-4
CASRRDGNTIYF
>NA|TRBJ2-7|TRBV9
CASSVDTPSYEQYF
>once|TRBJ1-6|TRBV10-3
CAISGGNSPLHF
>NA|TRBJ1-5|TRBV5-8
CASSFGTGEGGNQPQHF
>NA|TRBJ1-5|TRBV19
CASTFAAGASASNQPQHF
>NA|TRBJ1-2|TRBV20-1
CSAREFHGYTF
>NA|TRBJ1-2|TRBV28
CASSLRGRNYGYTF
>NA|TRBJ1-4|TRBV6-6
CASSIQGTGGDEKLFF
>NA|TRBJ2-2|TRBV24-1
CATSDALAAPDTGELFF
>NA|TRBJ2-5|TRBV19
CASSKGQIYQETQYF
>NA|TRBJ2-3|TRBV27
CASSWVGRDADTQYF
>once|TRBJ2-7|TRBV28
CASRRANRGLGEQYF
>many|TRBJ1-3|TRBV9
CASSYGRGPGTGNTIYF
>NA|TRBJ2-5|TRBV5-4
CASSHGTNQETQYF
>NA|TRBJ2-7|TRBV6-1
CASSDQYEQYF
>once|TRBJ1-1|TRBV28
CASRAPHRGAEAFF
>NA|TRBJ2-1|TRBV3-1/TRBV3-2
CASSRRAGGPYNEQFF
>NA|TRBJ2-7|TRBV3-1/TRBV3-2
CASMRQGNNEQYF